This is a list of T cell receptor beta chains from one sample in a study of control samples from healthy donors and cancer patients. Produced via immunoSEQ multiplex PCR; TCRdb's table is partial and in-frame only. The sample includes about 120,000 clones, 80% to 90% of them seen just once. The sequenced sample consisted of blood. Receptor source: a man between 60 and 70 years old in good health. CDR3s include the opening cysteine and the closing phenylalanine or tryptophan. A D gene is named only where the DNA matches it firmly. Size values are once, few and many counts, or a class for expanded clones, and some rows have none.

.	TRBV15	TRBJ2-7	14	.	TGTGCCACCAGCAGAGTATATGAGACTCACGAGCAGTACTTC	CATSRVYETHEQYF
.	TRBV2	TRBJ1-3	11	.	TGTGCCAGCAGATCGGGGTACACCATATATTTT	CASRSGYTIYF
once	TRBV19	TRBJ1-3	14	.	TGTGCCAGTAGTATTCAAGGGACTGGAAACACCATATATTTT	CASSIQGTGNTIYF
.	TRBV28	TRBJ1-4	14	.	TGTGCCAGCAGTAGCACGGGGGTTTTAGAAAAACTGTTTTTT	CASSSTGVLEKLFF
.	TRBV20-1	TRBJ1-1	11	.	TGCAGTGCTCGGACGGACACTGAAGCTTTCTTT	CSARTDTEAFF
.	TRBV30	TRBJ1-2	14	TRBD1	TGTGCCTGGAGTCCCCAGGGGGCGTCCTATGGCTACACCTTC	CAWSPQGASYGYTF
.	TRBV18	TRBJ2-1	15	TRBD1	TGTGCCAGCACTGGACAGGGTGGAGACTACAATGAGCAGTTCTTC	CASTGQGGDYNEQFF
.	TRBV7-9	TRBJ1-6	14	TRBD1	TGTGCCACCAGATTAACAGGGGATAGTTCACCCCTCCACTTT	CATRLTGDSSPLHF
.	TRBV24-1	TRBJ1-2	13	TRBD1	TGTGCCACTGAGGGACAGGGAGGCTATGGCTACACCTTC	CATEGQGGYGYTF
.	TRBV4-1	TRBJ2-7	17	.	TGCGCCAGCAGCCAGCTGGACGGACGGACGGCAGGCTACGAGCAGTACTTC	CASSQLDGRTAGYEQYF
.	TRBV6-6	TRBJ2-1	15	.	TGTGCCAGCAGTCAACGACACCTCCAGTCCAATGAGCAGTTCTTC	CASSQRHLQSNEQFF
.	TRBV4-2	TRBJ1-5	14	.	TGTGCCAGCAGCCAGACAGGCGGCAATCAGCCCCAGCATTTT	CASSQTGGNQPQHF
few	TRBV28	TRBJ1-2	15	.	TGTGCCAGCAGTTTTCGTGACGGCAGGGGTGGTGGCTACACCTTC	CASSFRDGRGGGYTF
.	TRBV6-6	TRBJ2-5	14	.	TGTGCCAGCAGTTACTCAGGGTCTGGGGAGACCCAGTACTTC	CASSYSGSGETQYF
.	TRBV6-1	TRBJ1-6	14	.	TGTGCCAGCAGTGAATTAGGGACTAATTCACCCCTCCACTTT	CASSELGTNSPLHF
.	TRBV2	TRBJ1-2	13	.	TGTGCCAGCAGTGTGATCAGGGCGGGAGGCTACACCTTC	CASSVIRAGGYTF
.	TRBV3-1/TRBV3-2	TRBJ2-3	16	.	TGTGCCAGCAGCCAAGACAGCTCGACCCCCACAGATACGCAGTATTTT	CASSQDSSTPTDTQYF
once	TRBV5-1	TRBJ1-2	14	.	TGCGCCAGCAGCGTACTCGACAGTGTGGGGGGCTACACCTTC	CASSVLDSVGGYTF
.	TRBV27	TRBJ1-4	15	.	TGTGCCAGCAGTTTAACCAGTGGAGGGAATGAAAAACTGTTTTTT	CASSLTSGGNEKLFF
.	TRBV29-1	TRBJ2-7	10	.	TGCAGCGTGGGGGACTACGAGCAGTACTTC	CSVGDYEQYF
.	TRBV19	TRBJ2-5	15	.	TGTGCCAGTAGTATCGGTAATGGGGCCCAAGAGACCCAGTACTTC	CASSIGNGAQETQYF
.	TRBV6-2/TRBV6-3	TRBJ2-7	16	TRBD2	TGTGCCAGCAGCCCCGCCGGGACTAGCGGGGTGTACGAGCAGTACTTC	CASSPAGTSGVYEQYF
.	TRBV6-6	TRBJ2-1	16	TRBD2	TGTGCCAGCAGTTACGGGACTAGCGGGTTATACAATGAGCAGTTCTTC	CASSYGTSGLYNEQFF
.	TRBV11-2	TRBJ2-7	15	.	TGTGCCAGCAGCTTACTTTCGGGGACACTCATCGAGCAGTACTTC	CASSLLSGTLIEQYF
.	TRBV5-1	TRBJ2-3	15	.	TGCGCCAGCAGCTTGGTGGCTAGCGGCACAGATACGCAGTATTTT	CASSLVASGTDTQYF
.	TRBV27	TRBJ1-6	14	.	TGTGCCAGCAGCCTACAGAGACTCGGTTCACCCCTCCACTTT	CASSLQRLGSPLHF
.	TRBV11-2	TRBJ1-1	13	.	TGTGCCAGCAGCTCTCAGGGCTACACTGAAGCTTTCTTT	CASSSQGYTEAFF
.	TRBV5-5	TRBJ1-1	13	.	TGTGCCAGCAGCTGGGGCTCGGGAGTGGAAGCTTTCTTT	CASSWGSGVEAFF
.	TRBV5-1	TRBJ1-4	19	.	TGCGCCACCCGTATGGAGAGGGGCCTTCTATTATCAACTAATGAAAAACTGTTTTTT	CATRMERGLLLSTNEKLFF
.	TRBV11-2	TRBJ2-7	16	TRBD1	TGTGCCAGCAGCGACCCAGGGGGCGCGTCCTCCTACGAGCAGTACTTC	CASSDPGGASSYEQYF
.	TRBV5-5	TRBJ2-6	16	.	TGTGCCAGCAGCTTGGCCGGAAGCTCTGGGGCCAACGTCCTGACTTTC	CASSLAGSSGANVLTF
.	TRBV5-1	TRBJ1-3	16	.	TGCGCCAGCAGCTTGGAAGGAACTCAGTATGGAAACACCATATATTTT	CASSLEGTQYGNTIYF
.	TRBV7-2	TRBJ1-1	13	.	TGTGCCAGCAGCTTAGGGCACTCCCTTGAAGCTTTCTTT	CASSLGHSLEAFF
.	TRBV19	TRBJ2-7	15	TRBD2	TGTGCCAGTAGTATAGATCCGGGGGGATCCTACGAGCAGTACTTC	CASSIDPGGSYEQYF
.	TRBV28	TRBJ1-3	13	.	TGTGCCAGCAGTTTACGTGCTGGAAACACCATATATTTT	CASSLRAGNTIYF
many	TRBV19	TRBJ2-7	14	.	TGTGCCAGTAGGAAGGACAGCGGCTCCTACGAGCAGTACTTC	CASRKDSGSYEQYF
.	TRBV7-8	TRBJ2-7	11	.	TGTGCCAGCCGGTCCGGGTACGAGCAGTACTTC	CASRSGYEQYF